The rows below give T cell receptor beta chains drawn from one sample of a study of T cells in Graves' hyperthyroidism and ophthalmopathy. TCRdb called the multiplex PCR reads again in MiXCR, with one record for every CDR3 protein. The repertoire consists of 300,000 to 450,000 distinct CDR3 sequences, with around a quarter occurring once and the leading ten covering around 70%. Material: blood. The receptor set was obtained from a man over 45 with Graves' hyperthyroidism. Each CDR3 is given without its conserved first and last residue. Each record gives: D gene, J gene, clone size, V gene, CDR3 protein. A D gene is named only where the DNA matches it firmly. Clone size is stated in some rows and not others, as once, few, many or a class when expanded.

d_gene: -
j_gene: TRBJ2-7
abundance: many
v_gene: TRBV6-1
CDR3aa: ASNQGGYGEQY

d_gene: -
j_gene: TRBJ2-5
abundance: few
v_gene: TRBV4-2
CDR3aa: ASSQDPYPGETQY

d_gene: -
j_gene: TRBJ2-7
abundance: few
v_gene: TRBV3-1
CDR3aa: ASSQEGRPYEQY

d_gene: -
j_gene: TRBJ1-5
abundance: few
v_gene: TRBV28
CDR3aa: ASRLLTASSNQPQH

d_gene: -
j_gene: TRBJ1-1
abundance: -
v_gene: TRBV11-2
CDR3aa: ASRRDGEAF

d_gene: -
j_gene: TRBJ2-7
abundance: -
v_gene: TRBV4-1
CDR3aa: ASSQVADSSYEQY

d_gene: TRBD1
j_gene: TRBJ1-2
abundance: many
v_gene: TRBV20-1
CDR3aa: SAGDRGIYGYT

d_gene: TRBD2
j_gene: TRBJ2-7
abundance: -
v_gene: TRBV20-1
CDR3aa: SAEREGSYEQY

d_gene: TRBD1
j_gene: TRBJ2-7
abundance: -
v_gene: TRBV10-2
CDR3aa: ASSEGGAGGGYEQY

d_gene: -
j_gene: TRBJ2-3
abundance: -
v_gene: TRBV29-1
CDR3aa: SVDRRDTQY

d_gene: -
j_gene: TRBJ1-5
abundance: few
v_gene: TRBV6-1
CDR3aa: ASAPMEGLGTQPQH

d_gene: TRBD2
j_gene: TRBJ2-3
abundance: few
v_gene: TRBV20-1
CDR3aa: SARGVAGFTDTQY

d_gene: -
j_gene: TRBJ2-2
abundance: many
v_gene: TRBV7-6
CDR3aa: ASSLFRDPASELF

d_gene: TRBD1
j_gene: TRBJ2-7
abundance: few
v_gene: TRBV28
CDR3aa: ASSYTGTAYEQY

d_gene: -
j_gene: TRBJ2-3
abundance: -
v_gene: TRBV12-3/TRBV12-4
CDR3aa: ASTPQGQTTDTQY

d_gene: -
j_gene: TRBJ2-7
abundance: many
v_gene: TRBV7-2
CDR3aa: ASRTDSASTEQY

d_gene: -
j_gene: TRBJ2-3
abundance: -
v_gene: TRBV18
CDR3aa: ASSGAVGIPRDTQY

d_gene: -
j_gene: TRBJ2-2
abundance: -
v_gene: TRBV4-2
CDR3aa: ASSHAQVTGELF

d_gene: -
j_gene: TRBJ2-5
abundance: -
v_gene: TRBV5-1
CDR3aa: ASSLPPETQY

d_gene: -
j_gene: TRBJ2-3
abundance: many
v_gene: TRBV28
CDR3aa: ASIESGYTDTQY

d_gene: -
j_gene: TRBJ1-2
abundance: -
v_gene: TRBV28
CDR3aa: ASSVAVLYGYT

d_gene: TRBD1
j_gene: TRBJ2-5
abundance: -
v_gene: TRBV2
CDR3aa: ASSPLPGQGGETQY

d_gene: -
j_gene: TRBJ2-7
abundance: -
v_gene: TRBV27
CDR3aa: ASSPVDAGSYEQY

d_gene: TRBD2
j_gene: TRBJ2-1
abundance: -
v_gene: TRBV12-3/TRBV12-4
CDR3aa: ASSIGTSRDEQF

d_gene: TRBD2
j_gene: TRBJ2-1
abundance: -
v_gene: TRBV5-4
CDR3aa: AGRAGGPYNEQF

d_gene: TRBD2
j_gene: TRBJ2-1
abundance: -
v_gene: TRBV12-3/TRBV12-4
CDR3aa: ASSSGLASF

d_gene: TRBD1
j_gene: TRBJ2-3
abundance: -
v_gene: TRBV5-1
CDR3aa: ASSLTGVGSKDTQY

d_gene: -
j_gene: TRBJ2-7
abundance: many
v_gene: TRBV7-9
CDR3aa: ASSRGRLDHYEQY

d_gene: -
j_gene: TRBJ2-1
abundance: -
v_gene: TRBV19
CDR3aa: ASSSWIDERAYNEQF

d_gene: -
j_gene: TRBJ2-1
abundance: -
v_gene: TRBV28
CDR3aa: ASTFLGGAYNEQF

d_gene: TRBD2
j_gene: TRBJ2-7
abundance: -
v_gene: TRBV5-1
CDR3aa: ASSLGLAAFEQY

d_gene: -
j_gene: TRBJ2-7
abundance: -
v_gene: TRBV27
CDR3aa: ASSPSQGPYEQY

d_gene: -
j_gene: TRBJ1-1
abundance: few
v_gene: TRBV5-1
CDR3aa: ASRLREPDTEAF